The clone carrying this T cell receptor beta chain was seen only a few times. Antigen: not known. The data are from a study of T-cell memory formation after mild COVID-19. Study summary: Largely donor-specific TCR clusters were found. Findings of the study overall: CD4+ contracting clones were mainly CM and EM; CD8+ ones, EMRA. Cross-reactive memory apparently joined, as some responding clones appeared in pre-infection memory.

Constant-segment-primed 5'RACE gave TCR alpha and TCR beta cDNA libraries with sample barcodes and UMIs. In TCRdb, the 5' RACE reads were re-called with MiXCR into one record per CDR3 protein. Among about 81,000 distinct CDR3 sequences listed, around a quarter were seen once. From germline, CDR1 is MNHEY and CDR2 SVGEGT. CDR3 length equals 11 residues. Trimming shortened V by 0 bases and J by 5 bases, and 2 bases separated the two germline ends. The clonotype originates from a man aged 18 to 35 who had mild COVID-19 (a few samples of this study predate the infection). Cell type and time point are not known. The chain uses TRBV6-2 or TRBV6-3 and TRBJ2-7; D is undetermined. Sequencing used PBMCs or a T cell subset sorted from them (not recorded which). The CDR3 DNA reads TGTGCCAGCAGTTACTCGAACGAGCAGTACTTC. Amino acids: CASSYSNEQYF.